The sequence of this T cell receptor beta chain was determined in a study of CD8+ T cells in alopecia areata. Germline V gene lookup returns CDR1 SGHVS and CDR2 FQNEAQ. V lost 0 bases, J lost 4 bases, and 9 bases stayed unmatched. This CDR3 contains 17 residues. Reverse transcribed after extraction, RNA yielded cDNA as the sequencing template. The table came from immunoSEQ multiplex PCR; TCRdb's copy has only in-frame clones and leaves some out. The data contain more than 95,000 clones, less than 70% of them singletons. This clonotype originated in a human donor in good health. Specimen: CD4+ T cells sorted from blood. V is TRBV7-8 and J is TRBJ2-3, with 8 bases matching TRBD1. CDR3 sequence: CASSLASGQGASDTQYF. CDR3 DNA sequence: TGTGCCAGCAGCTTAGCGTCCGGACAGGGTGCGTCAGATACGCAGTATTTT.